This T cell receptor beta chain originates from a study of T cell responses to AZD1222 COVID-19 vaccine. CDR1 SGDLS and CDR2 YYNGEE come from the germline V gene. CDR3 length: 14 amino acids. V lost 3 bases to trimming and J lost 3 bases, with 13 bases between them. Sequencing was performed with immunoSEQ multiplex PCR; in TCRdb, only in-frame clones are kept and a portion is missing. The sample has 200,000 or so clones; approximately 93% are singletons. The input for sequencing was peripheral blood, taken 28 days after the second AZD1222 dose. V is TRBV9 and J is TRBJ2-7; TRBD1 is a possible D gene (6 bases). This receptor was identified in an adult who received the AZD1222 COVID-19 vaccine. CDR3 region: CASSDTGTNYEQYF. The CDR3 nucleotides are TGTGCCAGCAGCGATACAGGGACGAACTACGAGCAGTACTTC.